These 26 T cell receptor beta chains share one sample of origin, sequenced in a study of T cell responses to AZD1222 COVID-19 vaccine. Using immunoSEQ multiplex PCR, the repertoire was profiled, and TCRdb retains in-frame clones only, with some absent. The profile shows 250,000 to 300,000 clones, around 93% of them singletons. This material consisted of peripheral blood, taken 28 days after the second AZD1222 dose. These receptors all come from an adult who received the AZD1222 COVID-19 vaccine.

The chain joins TRBV5-1 to TRBJ1-3; D is possibly TRBD1 (5 bases). Deletions cut 5 bases from V and 3 bases from J, with 21 bases between. Germline V gene sequence: CDR1 SGHRS, CDR2 YFSETQ. The CDR3 sequence is 17 residues long. The CDR3 region is CASRPDGGALRGNTIYF. CDR3 DNA: TGCGCCAGCAGGCCGGACGGAGGGGCTCTTCGTGGAAACACCATATATTTT.

This sequence joins TRBV3-1 (or the pseudogene TRBV3-2) and TRBJ1-2; 7 positions match TRBD1. Germline trimming cut 6 bases from V and 4 bases from J; bases unmatched to any gene: 5. The CDR3 length is 13 residues. Germline CDR1 LGHDT, CDR2 YNNKEL (reference sequence). The CDR3 region has the DNA TGTGCCAGCAGGCGAGGGGGCGGCTATGGCTACACCTTC. Amino acid sequence: CASRRGGGYGYTF.

The chain links TRBV7-2 to TRBJ1-5; no clear D. The germline CDR1 and CDR2 sequences are SGHTA and FQGNSA. CDR3 length: 15 residues. Deletions cut 2 bases from V and 2 bases from J, with 10 bases between. CDR3 bases: TGTGCCAGCAGCTTATGGGGAGTTGGCAATCAGCCCCAGCATTTT. The encoded protein is CASSLWGVGNQPQHF.

CDR3 sequence: CASSSQGVRNTIYF. The CDR3 coding sequence is TGTGCCAGCAGTTCCCAGGGAGTGCGAAACACCATATATTTT. This rearrangement joins TRBV2 to TRBJ1-3; D is possibly TRBD1 (5 bases). V lost 5 bases and J lost 5, with 13 bases in between. CDR1 is SNHLY and CDR2 is FYNNEI in the germline V gene. This CDR3 is built from 14 residues.

The CDR3 spells CASSPGETHNEQFF. In nucleotides, the CDR3 is TGTGCCAGCAGTCCGGGGGAGACCCACAATGAGCAGTTCTTC. The rearrangement uses TRBV6-4 and TRBJ2-1; D may be TRBD2 (6 bases). Germline values: CDR1 MRHNA, CDR2 SNTAGT. This CDR3 spans 14 amino acids. Trimming shortened V by 5 bases and J by 5 bases, and 13 bases separated the two germline ends.

The genes are TRBV5-1 and TRBJ2-7, with D possibly matching TRBD1 (6 bases). Trimming left V 2 bases short and J 5 bases short, with 14 bases between. The CDR3 length is 14 residues. CDR1 and CDR2 from the germline V gene are SGHRS and YFSETQ. CDR3 DNA: TGCGCCAGCAGCTTTCAACAGGGTGTGGACGAGCAGTACTTC. Translation: CASSFQQGVDEQYF.

This chain uses TRBV18 with TRBJ1-1; TRBD1 matches 9 bases. V shed 0 bases, J shed 10 bases, and the junction held 3 bases outside the gene matches. Looked up from germline, CDR1 is KGHSH and CDR2 is LQKENI. CDR3 length equals 13 residues. Written as DNA, the CDR3 is TGTGCCAGCTCACCACCGGGACAGGGAGTAGCTTTCTTT. The encoded protein is CASSPPGQGVAFF.

The genes are TRBV25-1 and TRBJ1-2; possibly TRBD1 for D (6 bases). V shed 4 bases and J shed 7 bases, with 10 bases lying between them. Germline V gene sequence: CDR1 MGHDK, CDR2 SYGVNS. This CDR3 spans 12 amino acids. The CDR3, as DNA: TGTGCCAGCAGTGTACAGGGCTTTGGCTACACCTTC. Protein: CASSVQGFGYTF.

The chain combines TRBV6-2 or TRBV6-3 with TRBJ2-7; 9 positions agree with TRBD1. With 0 bases clipped from V and 5 bases from J, the junction kept 8 bases outside the gene matches. The CDR3 extends over 16 amino acids. The germline V gene encodes CDR1 MNHEY and CDR2 SVGEGT. The CDR3 loop reads CASSYSLGQGMNEQYF. The CDR3 region has the DNA TGTGCCAGCAGTTACTCCCTCGGACAGGGGATGAACGAGCAGTACTTC.

The V and J genes are TRBV13 and TRBJ2-1; no clear D. The V end lost 5 bases, the J end lost 0 bases, and 8 bases lay between the germline ends. The CDR3 has 14 residues. The germline V gene has CDR1 PRHDT and CDR2 FYEKMQ (reference sequence). CDR3 in DNA: TGTGCCAGCAGCCCCGTGAGCTCCTACAATGAGCAGTTCTTC. Its translation is CASSPVSSYNEQFF.

This chain connects TRBV3-1 (or the pseudogene TRBV3-2) to TRBJ2-2; tentative D call: TRBD2 (6 bases). Trimming left V 2 bases short and J 7 bases short, with 8 bases between. The CDR3 spans 13 residues. Germline CDR1 and CDR2: LGHDT and YNNKEL (reference sequence). The CDR3 loop reads CASSQTGDGELFF. The DNA for the CDR3 is TGTGCCAGCAGCCAAACGGGGGACGGGGAGCTGTTTTTT.

The J gene is TRBJ1-1, the V gene TRBV18; D is unresolved. Per the germline V gene, CDR1 is KGHSH and CDR2 is LQKENI. CDR3 size: 11 residues. Trimming removed 3 bases at V and 1 base at J, with 0 bases between. CDR3 in amino acids: CASSPNTEAFF. The CDR3 DNA sequence: TGTGCCAGCTCACCGAACACTGAAGCTTTCTTT.

The genes are TRBV10-2 and TRBJ1-1, with D perhaps matching TRBD1 (6 bases). The CDR3 has 16 amino acids. Per the germline V gene, CDR1 is WSHSY and CDR2 is SAAADI. Trimming left V 4 bases short and J 1 base short, with 16 bases between. The CDR3 DNA reads as TGCGCCAGCAGTGGGGCCCCGGGGGCGACGAACACTGAAGCTTTCTTT. Amino acids: CASSGAPGATNTEAFF.

J is TRBJ2-2 and V is TRBV11-2; D remains ambiguous. Trimming stripped 1 base from V and 7 bases from J, with 7 bases between. This CDR3 spans 13 amino acids. CDR1 is SGHAT, CDR2 FQNNGV, per germline. In DNA form, the CDR3 reads TGTGCCAGCAGCTTAGGAAGGGTCGGGGAGCTGTTTTTT. As protein: CASSLGRVGELFF.

CDR3 sequence: CASSIQTGTGKYEQYF. CDR3 nucleotides: TGTGCCAGTAGTATTCAGACCGGGACAGGGAAGTACGAGCAGTACTTC. This chain connects TRBV19 to TRBJ2-7; 9 nucleotides line up with TRBD1. This CDR3 region has 16 residues. Trimming took 3 bases from V and 4 from J; bases not matched to a gene: 10. Per the germline V gene, CDR1 is LNHDA and CDR2 is SQIVND (reference sequence).

The rearrangement uses TRBV28 and TRBJ1-2; D gene ambiguous. Germline CDR1 and CDR2: MDHEN and SYDVKM. With 7 bases removed from V and 3 bases from J, the gap between germline ends came to 21 bases. The CDR3 has 16 amino acids. The CDR3 sequence: CASTPSGLGKDYGYTF. The CDR3 bases are TGTGCCAGCACCCCATCGGGTCTAGGGAAGGACTATGGCTACACCTTC.

The count of this clone is one. V and J are TRBV28 and TRBJ2-7; TRBD2 aligns across 8 bases. The V and J ends lost 5 bases and 2 bases, in that order; junction bases with no gene match: 5. The V gene's germline CDR1 is MDHEN and CDR2 SYDVKM. This CDR3 region has 14 residues. This CDR3 reads CASSRAGAAYEQYF. CDR3 coding DNA: TGTGCCAGCAGTCGAGCGGGAGCGGCCTACGAGCAGTACTTC.

The chain employs TRBV7-6 and TRBJ1-5; D not certain. Germline CDR1 is SGHVS and CDR2 is FNYEAQ. This CDR3 has 17 amino acids. With 2 bases removed from V and 9 bases from J, the gap between germline ends came to 23 bases. The CDR3 DNA sequence: TGTGCCAGCAGCTTAAGCAGCGCTGTCGGGCCCGGTGGGCCCCAGCATTTT. Protein product: CASSLSSAVGPGGPQHF.

The chain is built from TRBV7-2 and TRBJ2-1, with 7 positions matching TRBD2. From germline, CDR1 is SGHTA and CDR2 FQGNSA. J lost 3 bases, V lost 5 bases, and 7 bases had no gene match. The CDR3 sequence is 15 residues long. CDR3 DNA: TGTGCCAGCAGCGCGAGCGGGGCCATCTACAATGAGCAGTTCTTC. Translation gives CASSASGAIYNEQFF.

CDR3 protein: CASEDSWGYTF. In nucleotides, the CDR3 is TGTGCCAGCGAGGACTCCTGGGGCTACACCTTC. The V gene is TRBV3-1 (or the pseudogene TRBV3-2), the J gene TRBJ1-2; no clear D gene. CDR3 length equals 11 residues. Germline V gene data show CDR1 as LGHDT and CDR2 as YNNKEL (reference sequence). V was pared by 8 bases and J by 8 bases, with 12 bases between.

The sample holds one count of this clone. The V gene is TRBV5-1, the J gene TRBJ1-2; a weak D match, TRBD1 (5 bases). V gave up 0 bases and J gave up 2 bases, with 11 bases separating them. Germline-derived CDR1 and CDR2 are SGHRS and YFSETQ. The length of the CDR3 is 15 residues. The CDR3 loop is CASSLGGEGNYGYTF. In nucleotides, the CDR3 is TGCGCCAGCAGCTTGGGTGGTGAGGGGAACTATGGCTACACCTTC.

This sequence joins TRBV27 and TRBJ1-1, with D perhaps TRBD1 (6 bases). Germline loops: CDR1 MNHEY, CDR2 SMNVEV (reference sequence). This CDR3 is 14 amino acids long. Trimming removed 8 bases from V and 1 base from J, with 14 bases in between. The CDR3 protein is CASARGGPNTEAFF. The DNA for the CDR3 is TGTGCCAGCGCGAGGGGGGGTCCGAACACTGAAGCTTTCTTT.

This sequence joins TRBV4-2 and TRBJ2-7, with TRBD2 matching over 9 bases. Germline V gives CDR1 LGHNA, CDR2 YNFKEQ. Trimming removed 0 bases from V and 1 base from J; junction bases left unmatched: 7. The CDR3 is 17 residues long. The CDR3 loop is CASSQDEFSGGSYEQYF. The CDR3 DNA reads TGTGCCAGCAGCCAAGATGAGTTCAGCGGGGGGTCCTACGAGCAGTACTTC.

The J gene is TRBJ1-5, the V gene TRBV5-4, with D hard to call. The ends were cut back, 4 bases at V and 0 bases at J, with 11 bases in the middle. The CDR3 runs to 15 residues. The germline gives CDR1 SGHNT, CDR2 YYREEE (reference sequence). CDR3 coding DNA: TGTGCCAGCAGCACGGGTGGGGATAGCAATCAGCCCCAGCATTTT. It is translated as CASSTGGDSNQPQHF.

This chain links TRBV19 with TRBJ1-5; TRBD1 agrees at 8 bases. The germline V gene has CDR1 LNHDA and CDR2 SQIVND (reference sequence). The CDR3 spans 15 residues. The J segment lost 5 bases and the V segment lost 6 bases, leaving 9 bases of the junction unmatched. The CDR3 DNA follows: TGTGCCAGTAGCCGTGACAGGGGCTCTCATCAGCCCCAGCATTTT. It yields the protein CASSRDRGSHQPQHF.

The rearrangement joins TRBV5-1 to TRBJ1-6; the D is unclear. Germline CDR1 is SGHRS and CDR2 is YFSETQ. V was pared by 1 base and J by 9 bases, with 5 bases between. This CDR3 is built from 12 residues. The CDR3 nucleotides read TGCGCCAGCAGCTTGTATGGTTCACCCCTCCACTTT. Translating gives CASSLYGSPLHF.